A selection of T cell receptor beta chains follows, all from one sample in a study of cytomegalovirus exposure and HLA in healthy donors. Data came from immunoSEQ multiplex PCR; TCRdb stores just in-frame clones and leaves some out. The profile shows around 140,000 clones, 75% to 85% of them singletons. The source material was PBMCs. The receptors stem from a male donor in good health and CMV-seronegative. CDR3s include the opening cysteine and the closing phenylalanine or tryptophan. D genes are given only for firm matches. Size tells how often a clone was seen (once, few, many) or the class of an expanded clone, and some rows leave it out.

J: TRBJ1-1
size: .
length: 13
D: .
V: TRBV30
DNA: TGTGCCTGGAGTGAACTGTTGAACACTGAAGCTTTCTTT
CDR3: CAWSELLNTEAFF

J: TRBJ2-7
size: .
length: 18
D: .
V: TRBV23-1
DNA: TGCGCCAGCAGTCAAAAGGTAAGGACAGCCTACCTCTCCTACGAGCAGTACTTC
CDR3: CASSQKVRTAYLSYEQYF

J: TRBJ1-6
size: .
length: 13
D: .
V: TRBV6-1
DNA: TGTGCCAGCAGCACCGACAGAGATTCACCCCTCCACTTT
CDR3: CASSTDRDSPLHF

J: TRBJ1-4
size: .
length: 16
D: .
V: TRBV5-1
DNA: TGCGCCAGCAGCTTGTACATACAGGCAACTAATGAAAAACTGTTTTTT
CDR3: CASSLYIQATNEKLFF

J: TRBJ2-5
size: once
length: 13
D: TRBD2
V: TRBV6-5
DNA: TGTGCCAGCAGGTATAGCGGGGGAGAGACCCAGTACTTC
CDR3: CASRYSGGETQYF

J: TRBJ2-1
size: once
length: 12
D: .
V: TRBV29-1
DNA: TGCAGCGTTGACTCCCTCTACAATGAGCAGTTCTTC
CDR3: CSVDSLYNEQFF

J: TRBJ2-1
size: .
length: 15
D: .
V: TRBV19
DNA: TGTGCCAGTAGTATTACTGCGGACTCCTACAATGAGCAGTTCTTC
CDR3: CASSITADSYNEQFF

J: TRBJ2-5
size: .
length: 13
D: TRBD1
V: TRBV14
DNA: TGTGCCAGCAGCCCAGGGACAGGGGGGACCCAGTACTTC
CDR3: CASSPGTGGTQYF

J: TRBJ1-4
size: .
length: 17
D: TRBD1
V: TRBV7-7
DNA: TGTGCTAGCAGCCATAACTCTCGGGGACAGGGGCGGGAAAAACTGTTTTTT
CDR3: CASSHNSRGQGREKLFF

J: TRBJ2-5
size: .
length: 16
D: .
V: TRBV4-3
DNA: TGCGCCAGCAGCCAAGGTATCGTTCGGGGAGAAGAGACCCAGTACTTC
CDR3: CASSQGIVRGEETQYF

J: TRBJ1-3
size: .
length: 14
D: TRBD1
V: TRBV11-2
DNA: TGTGCCAGCAGCTCCGGACAGGGGGTGAACACCATATATTTT
CDR3: CASSSGQGVNTIYF

J: TRBJ2-2
size: .
length: 16
D: TRBD1
V: TRBV7-8
DNA: TGTGCCAGCAGCTTAGAAAGCCAGGGGGCGGCCGGGGAGCTGTTTTTT
CDR3: CASSLESQGAAGELFF

J: TRBJ2-7
size: few
length: 15
D: .
V: TRBV6-5
DNA: TGTGCCAGCAGTTACCGGAGGGCCTTATACTACGAGCAGTACTTC
CDR3: CASSYRRALYYEQYF

J: TRBJ1-4
size: few
length: 16
D: .
V: TRBV5-6
DNA: TGTGCCAGCAGCTTCGTGTCGACAGGTACTAATGAAAAACTGTTTTTT
CDR3: CASSFVSTGTNEKLFF

J: TRBJ2-5
size: .
length: 14
D: .
V: TRBV13
DNA: TGTGCCAGCAGCCCCCGAGGTAACCAAGAGACCCAGTACTTC
CDR3: CASSPRGNQETQYF

J: TRBJ1-6
size: once
length: 14
D: .
V: TRBV7-2
DNA: TGTGCCAGCAGCTTCCAGGGTCGGAATTCACCCCTCCACTTT
CDR3: CASSFQGRNSPLHF

J: TRBJ1-5
size: .
length: 12
D: TRBD1
V: TRBV6-1
DNA: TGTGCCTGCCGGGACAGAGATCAGCCCCAGCATTTT
CDR3: CACRDRDQPQHF

J: TRBJ2-7
size: .
length: 12
D: .
V: TRBV11-3
DNA: TGTGCCAGCAGCTTAGCCCTGAGCGAGCAGTACTTC
CDR3: CASSLALSEQYF

J: TRBJ2-1
size: once
length: 16
D: TRBD2
V: TRBV19
DNA: TGTGCCAGTAGTATTCCCGGACTAGCGGGGGGATTTGGGCAGTTCTTC
CDR3: CASSIPGLAGGFGQFF

J: TRBJ2-2
size: .
length: 17
D: .
V: TRBV15
DNA: TGTGCCACCAGCAGAGAAGGAATCAGGACGGGGTTCGGGGAGCTGTTTTTT
CDR3: CATSREGIRTGFGELFF

J: TRBJ2-7
size: .
length: 14
D: .
V: TRBV11-3
DNA: TGTGCCAGCAGCTCTCGACAGACCTCCTACGAGCAGTACTTC
CDR3: CASSSRQTSYEQYF

J: TRBJ2-4
size: .
length: 15
D: TRBD1
V: TRBV7-2
DNA: TGTGCCAGCAGCATGACAGGGGGAGCCAAAAACATTCAGTACTTC
CDR3: CASSMTGGAKNIQYF

J: TRBJ1-2
size: .
length: 13
D: TRBD1
V: TRBV10-3
DNA: TGTGCCACCACGGACAGGGGACGCTATGGCTACACCTTC
CDR3: CATTDRGRYGYTF

J: TRBJ1-2
size: .
length: 14
D: TRBD1
V: TRBV5-4
DNA: TGTGCCAGCAGCCCTTTCGAGGGGGCGGGCGGCTACACCTTC
CDR3: CASSPFEGAGGYTF

J: TRBJ2-1
size: .
length: 14
D: .
V: TRBV29-1
DNA: TGCAGCGTGCCTCCGGGACACGGTAATTATGAGCAGTTCTTC
CDR3: CSVPPGHGNYEQFF

J: TRBJ1-1
size: few
length: 14
D: .
V: TRBV6-5
DNA: TGTGCCAGCAGTAGATCTGGGGGCGGCACTGAAGCTTTCTTT
CDR3: CASSRSGGGTEAFF

J: TRBJ1-3
size: .
length: 17
D: TRBD1
V: TRBV7-2
DNA: TGTGCCAGCAGCACGTTGGACAGGGAATTCTCTGGAAACACCATATATTTT
CDR3: CASSTLDREFSGNTIYF

J: TRBJ1-6
size: .
length: 15
D: TRBD1
V: TRBV6-5
DNA: TGTGCCAGCAGTTACGACAGGGCCGGAGGATCACCCCTCCACTTT
CDR3: CASSYDRAGGSPLHF

J: TRBJ2-2
size: few
length: 16
D: TRBD2
V: TRBV6-4
DNA: TGTGCCAGCAGTGAACTTAGCGGGGGGGCCTTCGGGGAGCTGTTTTTT
CDR3: CASSELSGGAFGELFF

J: TRBJ2-1
size: .
length: 17
D: TRBD2
V: TRBV7-2
DNA: TGTGCCAGCAGCCCGGGGACTAGCGGGGGGATCTACAATGAGCAGTTCTTC
CDR3: CASSPGTSGGIYNEQFF

J: TRBJ2-1
size: .
length: 18
D: TRBD2
V: TRBV29-1
DNA: TGCAGCGTTGAAGGCCCCGGGCTAGCGGGGGCCCTTTACAATGAGCAGTTCTTC
CDR3: CSVEGPGLAGALYNEQFF

J: TRBJ2-1
size: .
length: 16
D: TRBD2
V: TRBV27
DNA: TGTGCCAGCAGTTTGAGCGGGGGGATCATGAGGAGGGAGCAGTTCTTC
CDR3: CASSLSGGIMRREQFF

J: TRBJ2-2
size: .
length: 12
D: .
V: TRBV5-6
DNA: TGTGCCAGCAGCTTTCAGGCCGGGGAGCTGTTTTTT
CDR3: CASSFQAGELFF

J: TRBJ1-2
size: .
length: 15
D: TRBD1
V: TRBV6-5
DNA: TGTGCCAGCAGTTATCAGACAGGGCAGGTCTATGGCTACACCTTC
CDR3: CASSYQTGQVYGYTF

J: TRBJ2-7
size: .
length: 12
D: TRBD1
V: TRBV11-3
DNA: TGTGCCAGCAGCTCCGGGACAGGGGGCCCGTACTTC
CDR3: CASSSGTGGPYF

J: TRBJ1-5
size: .
length: 16
D: TRBD1
V: TRBV4-2
DNA: TGTGCCAGCAGCCAAGAAGGGACAGGGGGGAATCAGCCCCAGCATTTT
CDR3: CASSQEGTGGNQPQHF

J: TRBJ1-6
size: .
length: 17
D: .
V: TRBV6-1
DNA: TGTGCCAGCAGTGAACGCGACAGGTTAAGGAGTAATTCACCCCTCCACTTT
CDR3: CASSERDRLRSNSPLHF

J: TRBJ1-1
size: once
length: 13
D: TRBD1
V: TRBV7-9
DNA: TGTGCCAGCAGCCAGACAGGGGGCACTGAAGCTTTCTTT
CDR3: CASSQTGGTEAFF

J: TRBJ2-1
size: .
length: 16
D: TRBD2
V: TRBV5-6
DNA: TGTGCCAGCAGCCCGATAGCGGGGGGGTTTAACAATGAGCAGTTCTTC
CDR3: CASSPIAGGFNNEQFF

J: TRBJ2-5
size: .
length: 14
D: .
V: TRBV4-2
DNA: TGTGCCAGCAGAGATGGTGCAGAGGCGGGGACCCAGTACTTC
CDR3: CASRDGAEAGTQYF

J: TRBJ2-7
size: .
length: 16
D: TRBD2
V: TRBV27
DNA: TGTGCCAGCAGTTTAGTTAGCGGGGGGGCCGGGATCGAGGAGTACTTC
CDR3: CASSLVSGGAGIEEYF